This T cell receptor (beta chain) was identified during a study of PD-1 blockade in classical Hodgkin lymphoma. The study's findings and limits: Nivolumab initiation under 1 year post-ASCT meant exclusion.

Trimming removed 4 bases from V and 3 bases from J; junction bases left unmatched: 4. The CDR3 is 14 residues long. In germline, CDR1 is MNHEY, CDR2 SMNVEV (reference sequence). A remark on this clone: Its cognate antigen is unknown.

Time point: cycle 4 day 1 (C4D1), after around six weeks of nivolumab. Following autologous stem cell transplantation, relapse occurred in every patient, and exposure to brentuximab vedotin varied. Complete response, partial response or progressive disease constituted the best responses recorded. Here immunoSEQ multiplex PCR was the method, and the copy in TCRdb shows in-frame clones only, minus some. The sample lists about 47,000 clones, approximately 80% seen once, with over 15% in the top ten. This TCR was sampled from a human donor with classical Hodgkin lymphoma. The input for sequencing was peripheral blood mononuclear cells (PBMCs), taken before the fourth cycle of nivolumab. V usage is TRBV27 and J usage is TRBJ1-1, with TRBD1 matching 8 bases. The CDR3 sequence is CASSSRQGHTEAFF. DNA for the CDR3: TGTGCCAGCAGTTCCCGACAGGGGCACACTGAAGCTTTCTTT.